One sample yielded the 15 T cell receptor beta chains listed below, sequenced in a study of OX40 agonist ivuxolimab in advanced cancers. Clones were sequenced by immunoSEQ multiplex PCR, and TCRdb holds only the in-frame ones, with some missing. The data show tens of thousands of clones, about 83% seen once. Sequences were derived from CD4+ or CD8+ T cells sorted from blood, sampled in a trial of the OX40 agonist ivuxolimab. The receptors shown here come from an adult with an advanced solid tumor such as melanoma, head and neck, liver or kidney cancer.

V is TRBV4-1 and J is TRBJ1-3; the D gene is possibly TRBD1 (6 bases). The CDR3 is 16 amino acids. From germline, CDR1 is MGHRA and CDR2 YSYEKL. Trimming shortened V by 0 bases and J by 4 bases, and 13 bases separated the two germline ends. As DNA, the CDR3 is TGCGCCAGCAGCCAAGATCACACAGGGACGGGAAACACCATATATTTT. It specifies CASSQDHTGTGNTIYF.

This chain links TRBV9 with TRBJ1-3; D remains ambiguous. Germline CDR1 SGDLS, CDR2 YYNGEE. V lost 0 bases, J lost 4 bases, and 8 bases lay in between. The CDR3 extends over 14 amino acids. CDR3: CASSVVGEGNTIYF. The CDR3 DNA is TGTGCCAGCAGCGTAGTGGGTGAGGGAAACACCATATATTTT.

V and J are TRBV6-5 and TRBJ1-1; 7 positions match TRBD1. The V segment lost 7 bases and the J segment 4 bases; nucleotides outside the gene matches: 6. CDR3 length equals 13 residues. From germline, CDR1 is MNHEY and CDR2 SVGAGI. In DNA form, the CDR3 reads TGTGCCAGCACGACAGGGTGGTTCACTGAAGCTTTCTTT. It codes for CASTTGWFTEAFF.

The gene calls are TRBV7-9 and TRBJ1-1; unclear D gene. The CDR3 has 13 amino acids. Germline V gene lookup returns CDR1 SEHNR and CDR2 FQNEAQ (reference sequence). Trimming removed 5 bases from V and 1 base from J, with 8 bases in between. The CDR3 loop reads CASSRGQNTEAFF. CDR3 bases: TGTGCCAGCAGCCGAGGCCAGAACACTGAAGCTTTCTTT.

This clone was counted between two and nine times. The rearrangement uses TRBV11-2 and TRBJ1-3; D is ambiguous. CDR3 length: 13 residues. The germline CDR1 and CDR2 sequences are SGHAT and FQNNGV. The V gene lost 5 bases and the J gene lost 3 bases, with 8 bases spanning the gap. The CDR3 DNA follows: TGTGCCAGCAGCCTTCGCATTGGAAACACCATATATTTT. Translation: CASSLRIGNTIYF. Full variable domain (missing parts from reference TRBV11-2 and TRBJ1-3): EAGVAQSPRYKIIEKRQSVAFWCNPISGHATLYWYQQILGQGPKLLIQFQNNGVVDDSQLPKDRFSAERLKGVDSTLKIQPAKLEDSAVYLCASSLRIGNTIYFGEGSWLTVV.

The chain has TRBV7-2 and TRBJ1-5; D gene uncertain. From germline, CDR1 is SGHTA and CDR2 FQGNSA. V lost 0 bases to trimming and J lost 0 bases, with 6 bases between them. CDR3 length: 15 residues. CDR3 DNA sequence: TGTGCCAGCAGCTTAGCGATGATTAGCAATCAGCCCCAGCATTTT. Translating it yields CASSLAMISNQPQHF.

CDR3: CASSLRASEETQYF. The CDR3 bases are TGTGCCAGCAGCCTAAGGGCAAGCGAAGAGACCCAGTACTTC. This rearrangement joins TRBV7-8 to TRBJ2-5; no firm D call. The CDR3 is 14 residues long. Trimming removed 5 bases at V and 3 bases at J, with 13 bases between. The germline V gene has CDR1 SGHVS and CDR2 FQNEAQ.

The V gene is TRBV7-2, the J gene TRBJ1-4, with TRBD1 identical over 11 bases. Germline-derived CDR1 and CDR2 are SGHTA and FQGNSA. After removal of 5 bases from V and 11 bases from J, the junction contained 13 bases not matched to a gene. The CDR3 runs 16 residues. The CDR3 DNA is TGTGCCAGCAGCACCAACGCCGGGACAGGGGGACGGAAACTGTTTTTT. Translating it yields CASSTNAGTGGRKLFF.

CDR3 amino acids: CASSLQGVLGEKLFF. As DNA, the CDR3 is TGCGCCAGCAGCCTACAGGGGGTCTTAGGTGAAAAACTGTTTTTT. This chain links TRBV5-1 with TRBJ1-4, with 8 bases matching TRBD1. The CDR3 extends over 15 amino acids. The ends lost 4 bases at V and 7 bases at J; junction bases unmatched: 9. Per the germline V gene, CDR1 is SGHRS and CDR2 is YFSETQ.

CDR3 nucleotides: TGTGCCAGCAGCCTCCAACACGGGCGGGGGGCCAACGTCCTGACTTTC. Translated, it gives CASSLQHGRGANVLTF. The chain recombines TRBV7-2 with TRBJ2-6; D ambiguous. The germline V gene encodes CDR1 SGHTA and CDR2 FQGNSA. The CDR3 runs to 16 residues. Trimming took off 5 bases at V and 4 bases at J, with 15 bases between the two ends. Combining the CDR3 with reference TRBV7-2 and TRBJ2-6 gives the whole variable domain GAGVSQSPSNKVTEKGKDVELRCDPISGHTALYWYRQSLGQGLEFLIYFQGNSAPDKSGLPSDRFSAERTGGSVSTLTIQRTQQEDSAVYLCASSLQHGRGANVLTFGAGSRLTVL.

The V gene is TRBV4-1, the J gene TRBJ2-2, with 9 bases identical to TRBD2. Germline V gene data show CDR1 as MGHRA and CDR2 as YSYEKL. The CDR3 contains 18 residues. V shed 0 bases, J shed 5 bases, and the junction held 10 bases outside the gene matches. CDR3 DNA sequence: TGCGCCAGCAGCCAAGAACTAGCGGGTAGGGGGGAAACCGGGGAGCTGTTTTTT. It specifies CASSQELAGRGETGELFF.

CDR3 in amino acids: CASSLYAGGRETQYF. In nucleotides, the CDR3 is TGTGCCAGCAGCTTATATGCAGGGGGCCGGGAGACCCAGTACTTC. The rearrangement links TRBV7-2 to TRBJ2-5; 8 bases match TRBD1. This CDR3 region has 15 residues. V was pared by 2 bases and J by 5 bases, with 7 bases of the junction left unmatched. Germline-derived CDR1 and CDR2 are SGHTA and FQGNSA. Based on the CDR3 plus reference TRBV7-2 and TRBJ2-5, the full variable domain is GAGVSQSPSNKVTEKGKDVELRCDPISGHTALYWYRQSLGQGLEFLIYFQGNSAPDKSGLPSDRFSAERTGGSVSTLTIQRTQQEDSAVYLCASSLYAGGRETQYFGPGTRLLVL.

This sequence joins TRBV7-9 and TRBJ2-1; 8 bases fit TRBD2. Losses at the gene ends were 5 bases for V and 0 bases for J; bases not matched to a gene: 6. Germline V gives CDR1 SEHNR, CDR2 FQNEAQ (reference sequence). CDR3 length: 16 residues. As DNA, the CDR3 is TGTGCCAGCAGCACCCAAGCGGGGGCCTCCTACAATGAGCAGTTCTTC. It codes for CASSTQAGASYNEQFF.

This chain joins TRBV19 and TRBJ2-6; D gene unclear. The CDR3 extends over 14 amino acids. Germline loops: CDR1 LNHDA, CDR2 SQIVND (reference sequence). V was shortened by 4 bases and J by 2 bases, with 6 bases between the two germline ends. As DNA, the CDR3 is TGTGCCAGTAGTACGAACCCTGGGGCCAACGTCCTGACTTTC. Translating gives CASSTNPGANVLTF.

J is TRBJ1-2 and V is TRBV29-1; D is ambiguous. The CDR3 length is 12 residues. Trimming removed 3 bases from V and 8 bases from J, with 13 bases in between. Germline lookup yields CDR1 SQVTM and CDR2 ANQGSEA. In nucleotides, the CDR3 is TGCAGCGTTGACCTAGCCGGTGGCGGCTACACCTTC. Translated, it gives CSVDLAGGGYTF.